These T cell receptor beta chains were read from a single sample in a study of blood T cell repertoires in COVID-19. Using immunoSEQ multiplex PCR, the repertoire was profiled, and TCRdb retains in-frame clones only, with some absent. Of about 120,000 clones listed, 70% to 90% are singletons. The sample consisted of peripheral blood. The source is a man in his thirties or forties with acute or convalescent COVID-19. CDR3s include the opening cysteine and the closing phenylalanine or tryptophan. Fields, in order: V gene, D gene, clone size, J gene, CDR3 protein, CDR3 DNA. The D gene is left open where the match is weak. The listing skips clone size in some rows; elsewhere it reads once, few, many or a size class.

TRBV7-3,.,.,TRBJ2-7,CASSLTGGDEQYF,TGTGCCAGCAGCTTAACTGGGGGCGACGAGCAGTACTTC
TRBV20-1,TRBD1,.,TRBJ1-1,CSASGQGALTEAFF,TGCAGTGCTAGTGGTCAGGGGGCTCTGACTGAAGCTTTCTTT
TRBV7-8,TRBD1,.,TRBJ2-7,CASSLLGTGGGYEQYF,TGTGCCAGCAGCTTACTCGGGACAGGGGGTGGCTACGAGCAGTACTTC
TRBV7-9,TRBD1,once,TRBJ1-2,CASSLARGHGYTF,TGTGCCAGCAGCTTAGCGAGGGGGCATGGCTACACCTTC
TRBV5-1,.,.,TRBJ2-1,CASSLSVGGNNEQFF,TGCGCCAGCAGCTTGAGCGTTGGTGGAAACAATGAGCAGTTCTTC
TRBV14,.,.,TRBJ1-2,CASSQGRTSYNYGYTF,TGTGCCAGCAGCCAAGGGAGGACCAGCTACAACTATGGCTACACCTTC
TRBV9,TRBD2,.,TRBJ2-1,CASSVEVAGAFEQFF,TGTGCCAGCAGCGTAGAAGTAGCGGGAGCGTTTGAGCAGTTCTTC
TRBV5-6,.,.,TRBJ2-3,CASSPWASTQYF,TGTGCCAGCAGCCCGTGGGCGAGTACGCAGTATTTT
TRBV6-6,.,.,TRBJ1-2,CASSPFSAADNYGYTF,TGTGCCAGCAGTCCCTTTTCGGCGGCGGATAACTATGGCTACACCTTC
TRBV27,.,.,TRBJ1-2,CASSLVGGYGYTF,TGTGCCAGCAGTTTAGTGGGGGGCTATGGCTACACCTTC
TRBV4-3,.,.,TRBJ1-1,CASSHYPTGQLNTEAFF,TGCGCCAGCAGCCATTACCCGACGGGACAACTTAACACTGAAGCTTTCTTT
TRBV3-1/TRBV3-2,TRBD2,.,TRBJ2-7,CASSQTRASGEYEQYF,TGTGCCAGCAGCCAAACTAGGGCTAGCGGGGAGTACGAGCAGTACTTC
TRBV6-5,.,.,TRBJ2-3,CASSYTLEGTDTQYF,TGTGCCAGCAGTTACACCCTAGAGGGCACAGATACGCAGTATTTT
TRBV12-3/TRBV12-4,.,.,TRBJ2-3,CASSQTQGRTQYF,TGTGCCAGCAGCCAAACACAGGGGAGGACGCAGTATTTT
TRBV7-9,.,.,TRBJ1-4,CASSLVSGATNEKLFF,TGTGCCAGCAGCTTAGTTTCCGGAGCAACTAATGAAAAACTGTTTTTT
TRBV7-2,.,.,TRBJ1-5,CASSFFGALNQPQHF,TGTGCCAGCAGCTTCTTTGGAGCACTCAATCAGCCCCAGCATTTT
TRBV30,.,few,TRBJ2-7,CAWSVFRSYEQYF,TGTGCCTGGAGTGTATTTCGGTCCTACGAGCAGTACTTC
TRBV5-1,.,.,TRBJ2-5,CASSWGPAQETQYF,TGCGCCAGCAGCTGGGGCCCAGCCCAAGAGACCCAGTACTTC
TRBV7-9,TRBD1,.,TRBJ1-1,CASSLGAGTANTEAFF,TGTGCCAGCAGCTTAGGGGCCGGGACAGCGAACACTGAAGCTTTCTTT
TRBV6-2/TRBV6-3,.,few,TRBJ1-1,CASSYLGANTEAFF,TGTGCCAGCAGTTATTTAGGGGCGAACACTGAAGCTTTCTTT
TRBV6-5,.,.,TRBJ1-2,CASRDWGFGYTF,TGTGCCAGCAGGGACTGGGGATTTGGCTACACCTTC
TRBV3-1/TRBV3-2,TRBD1,.,TRBJ1-4,CASSQRTGDEKLFF,TGTGCCAGCAGCCAGAGGACAGGGGATGAAAAACTGTTTTTT
TRBV11-2,TRBD2,once,TRBJ2-7,CASSSQRLAYEQYF,TGTGCCAGCAGCTCGCAACGACTAGCTTACGAGCAGTACTTC
TRBV7-3,.,once,TRBJ2-1,CASSSGLYDEQFF,TGTGCCAGCAGCTCCGGACTGTACGATGAGCAGTTCTTC
TRBV7-3,.,once,TRBJ1-3,CASSLYQGPTGNTIYF,TGTGCCAGCAGCTTATACCAGGGGCCGACTGGAAACACCATATATTTT
TRBV5-4,TRBD2,.,TRBJ2-1,CASSFGTSLQFF,TGTGCCAGCAGCTTCGGGACTAGCTTGCAGTTCTTC
TRBV7-2,.,.,TRBJ1-5,CASSLSPQGNQPQHF,TGTGCCAGCAGCTTATCCCCACAGGGTAATCAGCCCCAGCATTTT
TRBV6-5,TRBD1,.,TRBJ1-1,CASSYSTGAEAFF,TGTGCCAGCAGTTACTCGACAGGGGCTGAAGCTTTCTTT
TRBV18,TRBD2,.,TRBJ2-3,CASSPAGLAASTDTQYF,TGTGCCAGCTCACCCGCGGGACTAGCGGCAAGCACAGATACGCAGTATTTT
TRBV4-3,TRBD1,few,TRBJ1-2,CASSQEGGTGNYGYTF,TGCGCCAGCAGCCAAGAAGGAGGGACAGGAAATTATGGCTACACCTTC
TRBV13,TRBD1,.,TRBJ2-7,CASSPTGVGYEQYF,TGTGCCAGCAGCCCCACAGGGGTGGGCTACGAGCAGTACTTC
TRBV19,TRBD1,.,TRBJ1-1,CASSIGQVEAFF,TGTGCCAGTAGTATCGGACAGGTTGAAGCTTTCTTT
TRBV9,.,.,TRBJ1-1,CASSVRDEGGEAFF,TGTGCCAGCAGCGTAAGGGATGAAGGGGGTGAAGCTTTCTTT
TRBV19,.,.,TRBJ1-1,CASSIGQGFAEAFF,TGTGCCAGTAGTATTGGCCAGGGGTTTGCTGAAGCTTTCTTT
TRBV7-9,.,.,TRBJ1-3,CASSLAGGTGNTIYF,TGTGCCAGCAGCCTGGCGGGGGGCACTGGAAACACCATATATTTT
TRBV5-1,.,.,TRBJ2-5,CASSLASGEQETQYF,TGCGCCAGCAGCTTGGCCTCGGGGGAACAAGAGACCCAGTACTTC
TRBV6-5,TRBD1,.,TRBJ2-2,CASSYSRQGNTGELFF,TGTGCCAGCAGTTACTCGAGACAGGGGAACACCGGGGAGCTGTTTTTT
TRBV30,.,once,TRBJ1-4,CAWSGGATNEKLFF,TGTGCCTGGAGTGGGGGGGCAACTAATGAAAAACTGTTTTTT
TRBV4-1,.,once,TRBJ1-2,CASSPLGLSYGYTF,TGCGCCAGCAGCCCCCTTGGACTGAGCTATGGCTACACCTTC
TRBV9,TRBD1,.,TRBJ2-3,CASSVEGAVDTQYF,TGTGCCAGCAGCGTAGAGGGGGCCGTAGATACGCAGTATTTT
TRBV5-6,.,.,TRBJ1-5,CASSFRGAAGNQPQHF,TGTGCCAGCAGCTTCCGTGGGGCCGCGGGCAATCAGCCCCAGCATTTT
TRBV18,TRBD1,.,TRBJ1-6,CASTQTGQGANSPLHF,TGTGCCAGCACCCAAACTGGACAGGGCGCGAATTCACCCCTCCACTTT
TRBV21-1,.,.,TRBJ2-7,CATCPVGQGSYEQYF,.
TRBV4-3,TRBD1,.,TRBJ2-7,CASSQDAPRPDRIYEQYF,TGCGCCAGCAGCCAAGATGCCCCCCGTCCGGACAGGATCTACGAGCAGTACTTC
TRBV6-2/TRBV6-3,TRBD2,.,TRBJ2-2,CASSTGLAGPTGELFF,TGTGCCAGCAGTACGGGACTAGCGGGTCCCACCGGGGAGCTGTTTTTT
TRBV29-1,.,.,TRBJ2-3,CSVGGGGLWYF,TGCAGCGTTGGAGGCGGAGGACTTTGGTATTTT
TRBV28,.,.,TRBJ2-2,CASNGRAETGELFF,TGTGCCAGCAACGGCAGGGCGGAAACCGGGGAGCTGTTTTTT
TRBV6-1,TRBD1,.,TRBJ1-4,CASSDAGQATGEKLFF,TGTGCCAGCAGTGATGCCGGACAGGCAACAGGGGAAAAACTGTTTTTT
TRBV7-2,.,.,TRBJ1-2,CASSLGARDTYGYTF,TGTGCCAGCAGCTTAGGGGCCAGGGATACCTATGGCTACACCTTC
TRBV3-1/TRBV3-2,TRBD1,.,TRBJ1-2,CASSQEMTGTYGYTF,TGTGCCAGCAGCCAAGAAATGACAGGGACCTATGGCTACACCTTC
TRBV4-1,.,.,TRBJ1-2,CASSQVPGDYGYTF,TGCGCCAGCAGCCAAGTCCCGGGTGACTATGGCTACACCTTC
TRBV19,.,.,TRBJ1-5,CASSIAGVNQPQHF,TGTGCCAGTAGTATCGCCGGGGTCAATCAGCCCCAGCATTTT
TRBV2,.,.,TRBJ2-1,CASKGAYNEQFF,TGTGCCAGCAAGGGGGCCTACAATGAGCAGTTCTTC